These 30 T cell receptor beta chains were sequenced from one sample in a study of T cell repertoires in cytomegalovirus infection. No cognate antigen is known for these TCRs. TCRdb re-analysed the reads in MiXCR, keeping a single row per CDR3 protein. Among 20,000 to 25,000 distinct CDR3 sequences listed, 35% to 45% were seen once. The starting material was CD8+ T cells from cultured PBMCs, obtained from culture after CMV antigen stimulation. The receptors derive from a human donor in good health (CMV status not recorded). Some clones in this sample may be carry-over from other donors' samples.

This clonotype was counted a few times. CDR3 region: CASSPGLAGGPQYF. The CDR3 DNA reads TGTGCCAGCTCACCGGGACTAGCGGGGGGGCCTCAGTATTTT. This chain links TRBV18 with TRBJ2-3, with 16 bases aligning to TRBD2. Germline V gene sequence: CDR1 KGHSH, CDR2 LQKENI. V lost 3 bases, J lost 12 bases, and 3 bases stayed unmatched. The CDR3 is made up of 14 amino acids.

The CDR3 DNA is TGTGCCAGCAGCCTATTGAACACTGAAGCTTTCTTT. This codes for CASSLLNTEAFF. This sequence joins TRBV7-2 and TRBJ1-1; D uncertain. The germline gives CDR1 SGHTA, CDR2 FQGNSA. The CDR3 runs to 12 residues. Trimming pared 5 bases from V and 0 bases from J, leaving 4 bases between.

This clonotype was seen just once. CDR3 loop: CASSQERQGRSPLHF. The CDR3 DNA reads TGCGCCAGCAGCCAAGAGAGGCAGGGTCGGTCACCCCTCCACTTT. This chain joins TRBV4-3 and TRBJ1-6; D perhaps matches TRBD1 (5 bases). V was cut by 0 bases and J by 10 bases, with 13 bases left in between. CDR3 length: 15 residues. Germline V gives CDR1 LGHNA, CDR2 YSLEER.

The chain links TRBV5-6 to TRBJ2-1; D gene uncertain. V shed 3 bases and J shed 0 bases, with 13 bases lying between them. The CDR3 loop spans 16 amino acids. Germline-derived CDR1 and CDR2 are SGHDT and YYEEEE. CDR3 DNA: TGTGCCAGCAGCTCGTGGGCTAGAGGCTCCTACAATGAGCAGTTCTTC. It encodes CASSSWARGSYNEQFF.

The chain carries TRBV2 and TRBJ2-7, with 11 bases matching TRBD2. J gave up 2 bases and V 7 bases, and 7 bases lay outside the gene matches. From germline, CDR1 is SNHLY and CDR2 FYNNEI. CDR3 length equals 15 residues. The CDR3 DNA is TGTGCCAGCACCAAACTAGCGGGGGCCGCCTACGAGCAGTACTTC. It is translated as CASTKLAGAAYEQYF.

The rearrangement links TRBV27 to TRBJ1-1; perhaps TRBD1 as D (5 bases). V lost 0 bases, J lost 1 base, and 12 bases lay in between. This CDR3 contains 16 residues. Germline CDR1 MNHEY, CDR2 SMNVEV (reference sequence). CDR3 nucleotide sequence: TGTGCCAGCAGTTTATCCGCCCAGGGCCCGAACACTGAAGCTTTCTTT. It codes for CASSLSAQGPNTEAFF.

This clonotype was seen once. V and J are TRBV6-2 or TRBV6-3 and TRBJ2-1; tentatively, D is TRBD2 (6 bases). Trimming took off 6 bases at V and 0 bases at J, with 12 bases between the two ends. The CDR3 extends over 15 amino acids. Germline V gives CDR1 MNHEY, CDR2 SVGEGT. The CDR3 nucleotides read TGTGCCAGCAGGGAGGGGATTAGCTCCTACAATGAGCAGTTCTTC. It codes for CASREGISSYNEQFF.

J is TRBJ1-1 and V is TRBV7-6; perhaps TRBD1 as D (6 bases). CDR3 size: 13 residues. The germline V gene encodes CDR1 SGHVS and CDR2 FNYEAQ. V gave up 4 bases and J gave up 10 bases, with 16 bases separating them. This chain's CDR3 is CASSSARGHGAFF. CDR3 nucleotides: TGTGCCAGCAGCTCCGCCAGGGGCCATGGAGCTTTCTTT.

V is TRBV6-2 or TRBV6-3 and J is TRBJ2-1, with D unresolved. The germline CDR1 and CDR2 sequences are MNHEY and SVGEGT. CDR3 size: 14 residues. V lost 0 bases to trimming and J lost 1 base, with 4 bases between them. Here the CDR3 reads CASSYSGSYNEQFF. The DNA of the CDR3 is TGTGCCAGCAGTTACTCAGGTTCCTACAATGAGCAGTTCTTC.

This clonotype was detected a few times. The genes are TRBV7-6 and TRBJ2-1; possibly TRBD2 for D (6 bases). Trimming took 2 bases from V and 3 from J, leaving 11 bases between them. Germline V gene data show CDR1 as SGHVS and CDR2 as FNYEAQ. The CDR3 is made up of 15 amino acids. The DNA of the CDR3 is TGTGCCAGCAGCTTAAGTGAGACTAGCTACAATGAGCAGTTCTTC. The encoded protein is CASSLSETSYNEQFF.

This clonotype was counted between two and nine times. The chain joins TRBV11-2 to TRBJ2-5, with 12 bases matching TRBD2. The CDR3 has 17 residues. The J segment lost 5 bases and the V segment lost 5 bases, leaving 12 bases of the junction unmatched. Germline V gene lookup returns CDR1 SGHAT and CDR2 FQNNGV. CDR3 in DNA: TGTGCCAGCAGCCAGACCTCGACTAGCGGGGGCCGGGAGACCCAGTACTTC. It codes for CASSQTSTSGGRETQYF.

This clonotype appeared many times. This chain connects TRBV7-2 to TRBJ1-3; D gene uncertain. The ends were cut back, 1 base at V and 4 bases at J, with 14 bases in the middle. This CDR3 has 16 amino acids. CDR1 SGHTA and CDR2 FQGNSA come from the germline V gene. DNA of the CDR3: TGTGCCAGCAGCTTAGGGGTAATGGTTTCAGGAAACACCATATATTTT. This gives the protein CASSLGVMVSGNTIYF.

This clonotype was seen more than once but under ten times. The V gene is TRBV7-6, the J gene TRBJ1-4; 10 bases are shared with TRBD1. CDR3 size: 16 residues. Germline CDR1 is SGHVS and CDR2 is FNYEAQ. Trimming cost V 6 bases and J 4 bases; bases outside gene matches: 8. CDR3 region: CASSTGTGAFNEKLFF. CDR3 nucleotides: TGTGCCAGCAGTACCGGGACAGGGGCCTTTAATGAAAAACTGTTTTTT.

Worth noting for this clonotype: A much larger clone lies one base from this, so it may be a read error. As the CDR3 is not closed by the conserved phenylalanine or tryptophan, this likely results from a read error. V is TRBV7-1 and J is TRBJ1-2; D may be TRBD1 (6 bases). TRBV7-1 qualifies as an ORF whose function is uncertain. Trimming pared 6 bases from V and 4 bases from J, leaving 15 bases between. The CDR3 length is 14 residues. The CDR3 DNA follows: TGTGCCAGCAGTCCCCCAGGGGCTACCTATGGCTACACCTCC. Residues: CASSPPGATYGYTS.

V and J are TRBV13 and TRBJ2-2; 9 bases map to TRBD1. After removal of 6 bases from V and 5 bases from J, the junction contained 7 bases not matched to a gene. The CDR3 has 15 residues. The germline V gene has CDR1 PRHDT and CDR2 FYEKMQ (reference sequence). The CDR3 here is CASRPQGAGTGELFF. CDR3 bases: TGTGCCAGCAGGCCACAGGGGGCAGGGACCGGGGAGCTGTTTTTT.

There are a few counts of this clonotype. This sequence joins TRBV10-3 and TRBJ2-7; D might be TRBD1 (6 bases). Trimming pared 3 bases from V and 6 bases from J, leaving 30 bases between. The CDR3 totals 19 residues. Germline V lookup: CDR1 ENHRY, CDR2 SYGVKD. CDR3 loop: CAISEMDRPPRLTRGEQYF. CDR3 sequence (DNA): TGTGCCATCAGTGAAATGGACAGACCACCTCGTCTTACCCGGGGCGAGCAGTACTTC.

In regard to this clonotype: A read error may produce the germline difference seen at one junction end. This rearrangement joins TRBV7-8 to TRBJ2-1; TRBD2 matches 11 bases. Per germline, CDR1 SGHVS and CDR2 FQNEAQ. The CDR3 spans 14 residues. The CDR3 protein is CASSLAGGKEEQFF. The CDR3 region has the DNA TGTGCCAGTAGCTTAGCGGGGGGGAAGGAGGAGCAGTTCTTC. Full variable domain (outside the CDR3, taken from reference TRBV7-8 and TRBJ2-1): GAGVSQSPRYKVAKRGQDVALRCDPISGHVSLFWYQQALGQGPEFLTYFQNEAQLDKSGLPSDRFFAERPEGSVSTLKIQRTQQEDSAVYLCASSLAGGKEEQFFGPGTRLTVL.

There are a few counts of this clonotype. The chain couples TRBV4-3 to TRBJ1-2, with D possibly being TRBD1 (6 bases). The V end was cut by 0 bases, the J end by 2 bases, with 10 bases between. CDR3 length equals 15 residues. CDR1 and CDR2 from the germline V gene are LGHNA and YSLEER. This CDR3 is CASSQDRGGNYGYTF. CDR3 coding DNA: TGCGCCAGCAGCCAAGATCGAGGGGGAAACTATGGCTACACCTTC.

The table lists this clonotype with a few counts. The CDR3 DNA sequence: TGTGCCACCAGCAGAATCGGGACAGGGTACACAGATACGCAGTATTTT. It is translated as CATSRIGTGYTDTQYF. The V call is TRBV15, the J call TRBJ2-3, with TRBD1 matching over 9 bases. This CDR3 spans 16 amino acids. CDR1 is LNHNV and CDR2 is YYDKDF in the germline V gene (reference sequence). J lost 2 bases, V lost 2 bases, and 5 bases had no gene match.

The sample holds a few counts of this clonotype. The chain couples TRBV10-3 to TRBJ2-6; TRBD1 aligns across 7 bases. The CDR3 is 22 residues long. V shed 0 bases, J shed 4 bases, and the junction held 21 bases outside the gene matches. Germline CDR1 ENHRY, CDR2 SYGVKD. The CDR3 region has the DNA TGTGCCATCAGTGAGTCGAGGGGGCTTGCGGGCATTATCCGAGCCGGGGCCAACGTCCTGACTTTC. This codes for CAISESRGLAGIIRAGANVLTF.

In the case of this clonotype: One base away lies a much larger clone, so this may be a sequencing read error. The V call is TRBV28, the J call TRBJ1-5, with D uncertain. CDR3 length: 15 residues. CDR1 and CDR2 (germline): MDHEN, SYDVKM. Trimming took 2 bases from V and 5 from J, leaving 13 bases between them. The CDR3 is CASSLVMAGYQPQHF. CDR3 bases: TGTGCCAGCAGTTTAGTGATGGCCGGGTATCAGCCCCAGCATTTT.

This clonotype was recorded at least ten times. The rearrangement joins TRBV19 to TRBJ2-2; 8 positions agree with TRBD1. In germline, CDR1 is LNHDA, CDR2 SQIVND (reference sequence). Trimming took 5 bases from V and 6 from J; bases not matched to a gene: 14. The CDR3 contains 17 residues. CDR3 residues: CASSPEGGQGTPGELFF. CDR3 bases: TGTGCCAGTAGTCCAGAGGGAGGACAGGGAACCCCCGGGGAGCTGTTTTTT.

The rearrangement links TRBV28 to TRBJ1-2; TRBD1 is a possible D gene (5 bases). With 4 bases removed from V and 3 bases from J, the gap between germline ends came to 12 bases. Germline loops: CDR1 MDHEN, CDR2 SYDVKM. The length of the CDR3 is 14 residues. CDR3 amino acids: CASSSGRAHYGYTF. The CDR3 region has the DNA TGTGCCAGCAGTTCAGGCAGGGCCCACTATGGCTACACCTTC.

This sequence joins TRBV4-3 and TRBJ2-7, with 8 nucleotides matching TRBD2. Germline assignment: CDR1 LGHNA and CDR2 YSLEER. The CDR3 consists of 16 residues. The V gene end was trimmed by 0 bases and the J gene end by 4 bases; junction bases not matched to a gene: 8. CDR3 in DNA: TGCGCCAGCAGCCAAGATCGGGAGCGGGGGATGTACGAGCAGTACTTC. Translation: CASSQDRERGMYEQYF.

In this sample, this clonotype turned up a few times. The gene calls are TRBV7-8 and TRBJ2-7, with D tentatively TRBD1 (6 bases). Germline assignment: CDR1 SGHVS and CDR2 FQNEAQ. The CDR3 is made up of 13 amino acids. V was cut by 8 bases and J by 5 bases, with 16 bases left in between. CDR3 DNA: TGTGCCAGCGATCAGGGGTTGAACGACGAGCAGTACTTC. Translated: CASDQGLNDEQYF.

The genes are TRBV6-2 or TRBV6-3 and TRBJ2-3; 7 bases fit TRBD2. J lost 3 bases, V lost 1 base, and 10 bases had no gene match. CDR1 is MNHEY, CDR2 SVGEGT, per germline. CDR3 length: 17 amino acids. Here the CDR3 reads CASSYYPLAGVTDTQYF. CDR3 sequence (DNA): TGTGCCAGCAGTTACTACCCCTTGGCGGGAGTTACAGATACGCAGTATTTT.

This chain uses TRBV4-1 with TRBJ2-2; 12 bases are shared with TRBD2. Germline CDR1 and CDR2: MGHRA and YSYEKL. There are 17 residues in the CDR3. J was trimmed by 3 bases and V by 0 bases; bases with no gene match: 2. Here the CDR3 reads CASSQETSGGYTGELFF. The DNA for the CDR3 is TGCGCCAGCAGCCAAGAAACTAGCGGGGGGTACACCGGGGAGCTGTTTTTT.

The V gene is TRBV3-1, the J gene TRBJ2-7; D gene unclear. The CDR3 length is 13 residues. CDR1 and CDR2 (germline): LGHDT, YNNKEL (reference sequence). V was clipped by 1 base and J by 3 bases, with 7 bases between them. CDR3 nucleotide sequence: TGTGCCAGCAGCCAAGCAGATAGCTACGAGCAGTACTTC. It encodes CASSQADSYEQYF.

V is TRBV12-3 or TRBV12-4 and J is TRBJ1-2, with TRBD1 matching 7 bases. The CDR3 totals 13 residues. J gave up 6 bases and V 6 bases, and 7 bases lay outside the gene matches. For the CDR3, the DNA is TGTGCCAGCAGGAACCGGGACAGTCATGGCTACACCTTC. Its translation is CASRNRDSHGYTF.

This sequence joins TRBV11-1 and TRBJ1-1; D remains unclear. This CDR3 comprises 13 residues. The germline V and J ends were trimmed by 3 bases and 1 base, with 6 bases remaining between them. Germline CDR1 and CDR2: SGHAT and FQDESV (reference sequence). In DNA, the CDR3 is TGTGCCAGCAGCTTCCATTCGAACACTGAAGCTTTCTTT. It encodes CASSFHSNTEAFF.